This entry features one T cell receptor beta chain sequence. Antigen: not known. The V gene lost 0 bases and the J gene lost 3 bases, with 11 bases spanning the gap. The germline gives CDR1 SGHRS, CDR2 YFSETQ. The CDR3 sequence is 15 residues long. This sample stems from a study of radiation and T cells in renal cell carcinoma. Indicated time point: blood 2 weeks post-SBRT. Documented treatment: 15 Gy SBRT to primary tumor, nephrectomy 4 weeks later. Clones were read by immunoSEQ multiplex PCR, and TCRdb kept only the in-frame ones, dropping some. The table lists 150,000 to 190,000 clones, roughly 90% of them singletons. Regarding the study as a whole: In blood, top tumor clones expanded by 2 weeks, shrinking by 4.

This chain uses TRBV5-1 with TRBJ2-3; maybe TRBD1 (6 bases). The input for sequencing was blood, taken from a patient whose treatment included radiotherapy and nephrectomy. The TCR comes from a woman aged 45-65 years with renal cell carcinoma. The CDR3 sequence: CASSLEQGWTDTQYF. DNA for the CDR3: TGCGCCAGCAGCTTGGAGCAGGGGTGGACAGATACGCAGTATTTT. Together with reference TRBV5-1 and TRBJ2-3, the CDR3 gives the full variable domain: KAGVTQTPRYLIKTRGQQVTLSCSPISGHRSVSWYQQTPGQGLQFLFEYFSETQRNKGNFPGRFSGRQFSNSRSEMNVSTLELGDSALYLCASSLEQGWTDTQYFGPGTRLTVL.